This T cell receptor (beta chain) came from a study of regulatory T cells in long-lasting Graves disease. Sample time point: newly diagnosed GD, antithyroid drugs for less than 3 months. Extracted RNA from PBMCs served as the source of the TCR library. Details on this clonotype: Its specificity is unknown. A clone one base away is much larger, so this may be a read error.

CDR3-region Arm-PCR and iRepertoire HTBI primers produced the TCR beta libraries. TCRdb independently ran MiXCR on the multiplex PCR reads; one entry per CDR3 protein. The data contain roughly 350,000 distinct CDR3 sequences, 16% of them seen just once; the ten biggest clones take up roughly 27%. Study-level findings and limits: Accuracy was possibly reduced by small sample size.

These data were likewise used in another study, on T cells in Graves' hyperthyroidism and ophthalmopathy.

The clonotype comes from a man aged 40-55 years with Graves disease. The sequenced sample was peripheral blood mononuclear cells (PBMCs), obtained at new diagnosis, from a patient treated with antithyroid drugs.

CDR3 in DNA: TGTGCCAGCAGCAGTGAGACAGGGGATGAAAAACTGTTTTTT. It codes for CASSSETGDEKLFF. The rearrangement joins TRBV7-9 to TRBJ1-4; 8 bases match TRBD1. CDR1 and CDR2 (germline): SEHNR, FQNEAQ (reference sequence). The CDR3 has 14 amino acids. V lost 5 bases, J lost 6 bases, and 5 bases stayed unmatched.